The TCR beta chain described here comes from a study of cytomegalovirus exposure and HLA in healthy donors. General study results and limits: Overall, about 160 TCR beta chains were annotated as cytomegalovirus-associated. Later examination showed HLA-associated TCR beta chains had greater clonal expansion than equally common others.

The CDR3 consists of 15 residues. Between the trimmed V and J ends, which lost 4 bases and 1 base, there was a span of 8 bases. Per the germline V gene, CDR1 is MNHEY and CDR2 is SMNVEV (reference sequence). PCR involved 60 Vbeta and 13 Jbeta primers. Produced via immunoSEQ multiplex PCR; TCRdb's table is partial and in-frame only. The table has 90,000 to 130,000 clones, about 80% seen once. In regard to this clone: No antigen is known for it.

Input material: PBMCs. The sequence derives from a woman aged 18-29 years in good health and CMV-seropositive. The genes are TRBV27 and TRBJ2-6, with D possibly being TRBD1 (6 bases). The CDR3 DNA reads TGTGCCAGCAGTTCCACAGGGTCTGGGGCCAACGTCCTGACTTTC. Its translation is CASSSTGSGANVLTF.